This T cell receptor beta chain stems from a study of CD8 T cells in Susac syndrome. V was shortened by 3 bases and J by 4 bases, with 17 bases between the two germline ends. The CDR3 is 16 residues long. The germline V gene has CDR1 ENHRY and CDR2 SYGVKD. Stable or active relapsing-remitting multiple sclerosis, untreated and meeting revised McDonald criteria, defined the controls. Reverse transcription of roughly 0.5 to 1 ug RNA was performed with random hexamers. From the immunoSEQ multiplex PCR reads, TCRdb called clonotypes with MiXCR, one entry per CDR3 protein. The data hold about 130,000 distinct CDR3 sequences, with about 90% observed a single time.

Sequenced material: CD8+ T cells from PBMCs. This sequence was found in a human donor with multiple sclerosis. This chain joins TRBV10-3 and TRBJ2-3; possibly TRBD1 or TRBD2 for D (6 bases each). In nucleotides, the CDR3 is TGTGCCATCAGTGATCCCGGGATCGGGGGCCCAGATACGCAGTATTTT. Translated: CAISDPGIGGPDTQYF.